This paragraph covers one T cell receptor beta chain sequence. Some clones are missing from TCRdb's copy, which holds only in-frame ones; the method was immunoSEQ multiplex PCR. The data show 150,000 or so clones, 93% seen once. This record belongs to a study of control samples from healthy donors and cancer patients. Germline V lookup: CDR1 SGHRS, CDR2 YFSETQ. V lost 0 bases to trimming and J lost 6 bases, with 13 bases between them. This CDR3 is built from 16 residues. The chain uses TRBV5-1 and TRBJ1-6; D not certain. The origin of this receptor is an older woman in good health. Sequencing was carried out using blood. Here the CDR3 DNA reads TGCGCCAGCAGCTTGGAGGCAGCCTATTCTAATTCACCCCTCCACTTT. It encodes CASSLEAAYSNSPLHF.